This T cell receptor beta chain was obtained from a study of HIV-infected patients and healthy controls. Germline V lookup: CDR1 GTSNPN, CDR2 SVGIG (reference sequence). V shed 5 bases and J 0 bases; nucleotides not matched to a gene: 2. The CDR3 has 13 residues. Only a few counts were recorded for this clonotype. TCRdb analysed the 5' RACE reads with MiXCR anew, one entry per CDR3 protein. The sample lists some 70,000 distinct CDR3 sequences; roughly 21% were seen once. Specimen: CD4+ T cells from blood. This TCR was sampled from a human donor in good health. The chain is built from TRBV30 and TRBJ1-1; the match to TRBD1 covers 8 bases. The CDR3 region has the DNA TGTGCCTGGGCAGGGGGCTTGAACACTGAAGCTTTCTTT. It yields the protein CAWAGGLNTEAFF. The full variable domain, rest sourced from reference TRBV30 and TRBJ1-1, is SQTIHQWPATLVQPVGSPLSLECTVEGTSNPNLYWYRQAAGRGLQLLFYSVGIGQISSEVPQNLSASRPQDRQFILSSKKLLLSDSGFYLCAWAGGLNTEAFFGQGTRLTVV.